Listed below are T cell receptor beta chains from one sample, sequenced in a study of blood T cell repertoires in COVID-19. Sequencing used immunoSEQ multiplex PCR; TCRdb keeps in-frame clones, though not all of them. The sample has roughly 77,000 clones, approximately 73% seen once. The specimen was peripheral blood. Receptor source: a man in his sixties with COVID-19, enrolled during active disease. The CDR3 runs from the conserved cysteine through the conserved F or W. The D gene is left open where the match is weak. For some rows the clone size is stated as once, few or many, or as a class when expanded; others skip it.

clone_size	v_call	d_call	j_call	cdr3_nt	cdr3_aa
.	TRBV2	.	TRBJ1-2	TGTGCCAGCAGTGGGACGGGGTACTATGGCTACACCTTC	CASSGTGYYGYTF
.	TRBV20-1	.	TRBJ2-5	TGCAGTGCTAGTGGTCTGGGGCTCAGGGCCCAAGAGACCCAGTACTTC	CSASGLGLRAQETQYF
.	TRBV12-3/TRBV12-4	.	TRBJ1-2	TGTGCCAGCAGTTTACAGGGGCGAGGCTACACCTTC	CASSLQGRGYTF
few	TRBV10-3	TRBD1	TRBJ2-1	TGTGCCATCGGGGGACAGGGGGCTCGCAATGAGCAGTTCTTC	CAIGGQGARNEQFF
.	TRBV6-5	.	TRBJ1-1	TGTGCCATCTACTATCCACCGGAGGCGGCTTTCTTT	CAIYYPPEAAFF
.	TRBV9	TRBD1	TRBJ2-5	TGTGCCAGCAGCGTTCGACAGGGCTGGGAGACCCAGTACTTC	CASSVRQGWETQYF
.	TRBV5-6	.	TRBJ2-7	TGTGCCAGCAGCTTGGTGGCAGGGTCCTACGAGCAGTACTTC	CASSLVAGSYEQYF
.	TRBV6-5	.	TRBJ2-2	TGTGCCAGCAGTTCAAATACCGGGGAGCTGTTTTTT	CASSSNTGELFF
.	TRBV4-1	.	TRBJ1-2	TGCGCCAGCAGCCCAGACAGCTATGGCTACACCTTC	CASSPDSYGYTF
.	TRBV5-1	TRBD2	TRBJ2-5	TGCGCCAGCAGCTTTGAGGGACTAGCCGAGGGGACCCAGTACTTC	CASSFEGLAEGTQYF
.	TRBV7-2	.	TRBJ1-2	TGTGCCAGCAGCGTTCGGAGGGAAGGCTACACCTTC	CASSVRREGYTF
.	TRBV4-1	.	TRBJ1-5	TGCGCCAGCAGCCAATTAGCAGGCAATCAGCCCCAGCATTTT	CASSQLAGNQPQHF
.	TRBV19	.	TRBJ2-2	TGTGCCAGTAGTATAGTCCGTACCGGGGAGCTGTTTTTT	CASSIVRTGELFF
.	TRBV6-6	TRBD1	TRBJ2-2	TGTGCCGCAAGGGGGCCTGGGAACACCGGGGAGCTGTTTTTT	CAARGPGNTGELFF
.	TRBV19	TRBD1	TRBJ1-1	TGTGCCAGTAGTCCCGACAGGGTCCAGAACACTGAAGCTTTCTTT	CASSPDRVQNTEAFF
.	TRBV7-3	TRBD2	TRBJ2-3	TGTGCCAGCAGCACCCCCTCGGGGACTAGCGGGGGGGGTGGCGATACGCAGTATTTT	CASSTPSGTSGGGGDTQYF
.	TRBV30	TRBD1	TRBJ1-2	TGTGCCTGGAGTATACCCGGGACAGGGTATGGCTACACCTTC	CAWSIPGTGYGYTF
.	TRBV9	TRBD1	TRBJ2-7	TGTGCCAGCAGCGTAGGTGGACAGGGTTACGAGCAGTACTTC	CASSVGGQGYEQYF
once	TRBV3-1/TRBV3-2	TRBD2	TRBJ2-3	TGTGCCACCGAGAGCGGGGGCACAGATACGCAGTATTTT	CATESGGTDTQYF
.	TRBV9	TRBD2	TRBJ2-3	TGTGCCAGCACCACGGGGACTAGCGGTAGCACAGATACGCAGTATTTT	CASTTGTSGSTDTQYF
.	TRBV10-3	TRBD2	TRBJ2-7	TGTGCCATCAGTGAGCTAGCGGGGGAAAACGAGCAGTACTTC	CAISELAGENEQYF
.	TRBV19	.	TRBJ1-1	TGTGCCAGTAGCACCCCGGGACACAAGAACACTGAAGCTTTCTTT	CASSTPGHKNTEAFF
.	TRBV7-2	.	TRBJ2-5	TGTGCCAGCAGCTTAGGCGGGGCTCGGCGGGAGACCCAGTACTTC	CASSLGGARRETQYF
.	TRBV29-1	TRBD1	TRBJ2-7	TGCAGCGCTGCAGGGGGTACCTACGAGCAGTACTTC	CSAAGGTYEQYF
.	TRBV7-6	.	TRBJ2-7	TGTGCCAGCAGCAAAGGACGGGGAGGCTACGAGCAGTACTTC	CASSKGRGGYEQYF
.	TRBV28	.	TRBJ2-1	TGTGCCAGCAGTTGGGACGGGACTCGAGCCGTAGAGCAGTTCTTC	CASSWDGTRAVEQFF